A single T cell receptor (beta chain) is shown here with its context. The antigen is undetermined. The record originates from a study of vaccination and CD4 T cells after COVID-19. Study overall: The interval from dose two to post-vaccine sampling had a median of about 66 days, and it ranged from 14 to 241. The authors gave control cultures a CEFX pool, an HIV-1 Nef pool, or no peptide.

The study sequenced cultured CD4+ T cell DNA using the Oncomine TCR Beta short-read assay. MiXCR, applied by TCRdb to the PCR reads, yields one record per CDR3 protein. The sample contains under 15,000 distinct CDR3 sequences, roughly 65% of which appear only once. Whole-study results and caveats: Detection of a median around 86% of reactive clones in convalescent patients was confined to the period after vaccination.

Trimming cost V 2 bases and J 1 base, with 8 bases left between them. This CDR3 comprises 14 residues. Germline V gene data show CDR1 as MDHEN and CDR2 as SYDVKM. Described treatment: 10-day PBMC culture with coronavirus spike peptide pools or control peptides (ViraFEST assay). ViraFEST enlarged antigen-specific T cell populations with peptide pools and afterwards sequenced TCRs. The specimen sequenced was CD4+ T cells from blood, cultured in vitro. The TCR comes from a human donor who had recovered from COVID-19. The V and J genes are TRBV28 and TRBJ2-5, with D possibly TRBD2 on 5 matching bases. In DNA, the CDR3 is TGTGCCAGCAGTTTAGGACTGGCCCAAGAGACCCAGTACTTC. Its protein product is CASSLGLAQETQYF.